The sequence of this TCR beta chain was determined in a study of CD8 T cells in ankylosing spondylitis. The CDR3 has 14 residues. Trimming removed 3 bases at V and 3 bases at J, with 12 bases between. The germline V gene has CDR1 SQVTM and CDR2 ANQGSEA. Regarding the study as a whole: Disease-linked clones proved CD8+ and comparatively uncommon in peripheral blood. Before this, some motif variants had been reported in reactive arthritis synovial fluid and blood. The study looked at matched synovial fluid samples from ankylosing spondylitis patients. Disease-linked clones were reported to be significantly enriched there. A TCR beta motif of eight highly homologous variants appeared characteristic of ankylosing spondylitis blood.

The TCR beta libraries were generated through quantitative 5'-RACE incorporating molecular barcodes. Via MiXCR, TCRdb re-called the 5' RACE reads, giving one row per CDR3 protein. There are almost 400,000 distinct CDR3 sequences in the sample; around 20% occur only once, and about 15% lies in the top ten. This clonotype was counted only a few times. Its matching antigen is unknown. This sequence was found in a male donor with ankylosing spondylitis. The sequencing sample was made of blood, either unsorted or a sorted T cell fraction (not recorded which). The rearrangement joins TRBV29-1 to TRBJ2-1; D might be TRBD1 or TRBD2, each matching 6 bases. The CDR3 coding sequence is TGCAGCGTTGATGAGGGGGGTCTCTACAATGAGCAGTTCTTC. It is translated as CSVDEGGLYNEQFF.